This T cell receptor beta chain is drawn from a study of T-cell reconstitution after alpha-beta-depleted transplantation in children. TCRbeta library construction was performed incorporating unique molecular identifiers. Each CDR3 protein gets one entry after TCRdb re-called the PCR reads with MiXCR. This table has some 640,000 distinct CDR3 sequences, approximately 15% appearing once. This clonotype was counted many times. Germline V lookup: CDR1 SGHAT, CDR2 FQNNGV. The CDR3 totals 15 residues. V was trimmed by 6 bases and J by 7 bases, leaving 16 bases between them. This receptor was identified in a human donor who donated a stem cell graft to a child with acute myeloid leukemia. The sequencing used PBMCs from the stem cell graft donor, collected from the stem cell graft. The chain uses TRBV11-2 and TRBJ1-6; the D is unclear. CDR3 region: CASSREGRANSPLHF. CDR3 coding DNA: TGTGCCAGCAGTAGGGAGGGTAGGGCAAATTCACCCCTCCACTTT.